The 5 T cell receptor beta chains presented below share a single source sample, sequenced in a study of technical replicates of blood from a few donors. The assay was immunoSEQ multiplex PCR, and TCRdb's table has in-frame clones only and misses some. This table holds approximately 100,000 clones, roughly 95% found once. The sequenced sample was T cells isolated from PBMCs. The receptors stem from a human donor in good health.

The chain uses TRBV28 and TRBJ1-4, with TRBD1 identical over 9 bases. Per the germline V gene, CDR1 is MDHEN and CDR2 is SYDVKM. The CDR3 contains 14 residues. Losses at the gene ends were 7 bases for V and 4 bases for J; bases not matched to a gene: 4. CDR3 DNA sequence: TGTGCCAGCACCCCGGGACAGGGTAATGAAAAACTGTTTTTT. This sequence encodes CASTPGQGNEKLFF.

This chain links TRBV10-1 with TRBJ2-3; TRBD1 might be the D (5 bases). V shed 0 bases and J shed 7 bases, with 11 bases lying between them. The length of the CDR3 is 14 residues. Germline V lookup: CDR1 WNHNN, CDR2 SYGVQD (reference sequence). In DNA form, the CDR3 reads TGCGCCAGCAGTGAGTCCCCAGGGTCGTATACGCAGTATTTT. Amino acids: CASSESPGSYTQYF.

V and J are TRBV30 and TRBJ1-1; TRBD1 matches 7 bases. CDR1 and CDR2 (germline): GTSNPN, SVGIG (reference sequence). The CDR3 loop spans 15 amino acids. With V trimmed by 2 bases and J by 6 bases, 12 bases remained unmatched. The CDR3 sequence is CAWSLPTGYGAEAFF. The DNA for the CDR3 is TGTGCCTGGAGTCTCCCGACAGGGTATGGGGCTGAAGCTTTCTTT.

The chain employs TRBV6-1 and TRBJ1-6; D possibly corresponds to TRBD1 (6 bases). Trimming stripped 2 bases from V and 8 bases from J, with 10 bases between. Per germline, CDR1 MNHNS and CDR2 SASEGT. The CDR3 runs to 14 residues. The CDR3: CASSETGRDSPLHF. In DNA form, the CDR3 reads TGTGCCAGCAGTGAAACAGGGAGAGATTCACCCCTCCACTTT.

The CDR3, as DNA: TGCGCCAGCAGCTTGGAGAGGGCCTACGAGCAGTACTTC. This sequence encodes CASSLERAYEQYF. The gene calls are TRBV5-1 and TRBJ2-7; TRBD2 is a possible D gene (5 bases). Deletions cut 0 bases from V and 2 bases from J, with 6 bases between. The CDR3 has 13 amino acids. Germline CDR1 and CDR2: SGHRS and YFSETQ. Full variable domain (remainder filled in from reference TRBV5-1 and TRBJ2-7): KAGVTQTPRYLIKTRGQQVTLSCSPISGHRSVSWYQQTPGQGLQFLFEYFSETQRNKGNFPGRFSGRQFSNSRSEMNVSTLELGDSALYLCASSLERAYEQYFGPGTRLTVT.